Sequencing of this T cell receptor (beta chain) was carried out in a study of CD8+CD57+ T cells in acquired aplastic anemia. Across the whole study: The DNA of sorted CD4+ and CD8+ cells averaged around 3 ug.

Study observations and caveats: Roughly 29 was the count of CD8+ CDR3 sequences that patients shared with controls.

This clonotype was observed once. Its antigen is unidentified. The conserved phenylalanine or tryptophan normally closing the CDR3 is absent here, so this likely arose from a read error. Only patients with CD8+CD57+ cell expansion on flow cytometry were chosen for sequencing. At the time of blood sampling, patients had not yet received any therapy. Genomic DNA templated the TCR beta VDJ and CDR3 profiling. Each CDR3 protein gets one entry after TCRdb re-called the reads with MiXCR. The sample consists of some 200,000 distinct CDR3 sequences, around 49% of them appearing once. CDR1 and CDR2 (germline): WNHNN, SYGVQD (reference sequence). The V and J ends lost 9 bases and 5 bases respectively, with 17 bases between them. The CDR3 runs 15 residues.

The rearrangement links TRBV10-1 to TRBJ1-6; a possible D gene is TRBD1 (6 bases). This sequence was found in a human donor with aplastic anemia. The material sequenced was sorted CD4+, CD8+, or CD8+CD57+ T cells (not recorded which) from PBMCs. The CDR3 DNA reads as TGCGCCAGTTGGGTCGGGGACACAAATAATTCACCCCTCCACTCT. It translates to CASWVGDTNNSPLHS.